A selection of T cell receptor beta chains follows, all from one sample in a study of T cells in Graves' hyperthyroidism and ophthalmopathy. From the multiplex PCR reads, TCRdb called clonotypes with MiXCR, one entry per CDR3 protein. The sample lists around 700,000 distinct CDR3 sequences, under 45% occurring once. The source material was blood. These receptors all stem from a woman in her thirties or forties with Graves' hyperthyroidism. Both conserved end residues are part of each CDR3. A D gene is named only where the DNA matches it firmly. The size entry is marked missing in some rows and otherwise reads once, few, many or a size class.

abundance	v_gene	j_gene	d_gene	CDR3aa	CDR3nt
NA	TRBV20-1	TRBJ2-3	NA	CSARISADTQYF	TGCAGTGCTCGGATATCGGCAGATACGCAGTATTTT
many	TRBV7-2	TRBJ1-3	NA	CASSFVTGRGNTIYF	TGTGCCAGCAGCTTTGTAACAGGGAGGGGAAACACCATATATTTT
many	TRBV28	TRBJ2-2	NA	CASSPQAGELFF	TGTGCCAGCAGTCCTCAGGCAGGGGAGCTGTTTTTT
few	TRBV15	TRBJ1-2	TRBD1	CATSRDRRGPQGAGGYTF	TGTGCCACCAGCAGAGATCGGCGGGGGCCCCAGGGGGCGGGTGGCTACACCTTC
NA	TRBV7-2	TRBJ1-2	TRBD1	CASSDRDRAKGYTF	TGTGCCAGCAGCGACCGGGACAGGGCGAAAGGCTACACCTTC
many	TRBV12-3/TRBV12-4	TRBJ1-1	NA	CASSPVKAEAFF	TGTGCCAGCAGCCCCGTAAAGGCTGAAGCTTTCTTT
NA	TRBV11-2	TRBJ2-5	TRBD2	CASSLGTNKRFEAQYF	TGTGCCAGCAGCTTGGGGACTAACAAGAGATTTGAGGCCCAGTACTTC
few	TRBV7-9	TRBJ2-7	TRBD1	CASSDGDRGSPWEQYF	TGTGCCAGCAGCGACGGGGACAGGGGGAGCCCGTGGGAGCAGTACTTC
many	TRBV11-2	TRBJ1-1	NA	CASSLGGRAFF	TGTGCCAGCAGCTTAGGAGGGAGGGCTTTCTTT
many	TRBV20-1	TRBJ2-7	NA	CSASVRGRLTYEQYF	TGCAGTGCTAGCGTGCGGGGGCGCCTAACCTACGAGCAGTACTTC
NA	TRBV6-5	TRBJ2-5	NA	CASSYLAAQETQYF	TGTGCCAGCAGTTATCTGGCGGCGCAAGAGACCCAGTACTTC
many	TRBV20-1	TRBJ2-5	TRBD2	CSASGGGKWETQYF	TGCAGTGCTAGCGGGGGGGGGAAATGGGAGACCCAGTACTTC
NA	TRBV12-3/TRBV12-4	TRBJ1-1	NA	CASEASGARTLNTEAFF	TGTGCCAGCGAAGCATCAGGTGCACGGACCCTGAACACTGAAGCTTTCTTT
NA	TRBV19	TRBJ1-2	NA	CAWSVNGGLGYGYTF	TGTGCCTGGAGTGTTAACGGAGGGCTTGGCTATGGCTACACCTTC
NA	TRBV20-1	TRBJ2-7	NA	CSASWASYNEQYF	TGCAGTGCTAGCTGGGCGTCCTACAATGAGCAGTACTTC
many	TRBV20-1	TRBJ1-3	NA	CSARVGHSGNTIYF	TGCAGTGCTAGAGTCGGGCACTCTGGAAACACCATATATTTT
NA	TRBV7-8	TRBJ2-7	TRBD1	CASSSQGAYHEQYF	TGTGCCAGCAGCTCGCAGGGGGCGTACCACGAGCAGTACTTC
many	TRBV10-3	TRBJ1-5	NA	CATPTGYSNQPQHF	TGTGCCACGCCGACAGGCTATAGCAATCAGCCCCAGCATTTT
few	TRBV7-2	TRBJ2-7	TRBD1	CASSDRTTGSSYEQYF	TGTGCCAGCAGCGATAGAACGACAGGGTCGTCCTACGAGCAGTACTTC
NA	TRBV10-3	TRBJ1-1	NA	CASSQAMGSGEAFF	TGTGCCAGCAGCCAAGCGATGGGGTCCGGAGAAGCTTTCTTT
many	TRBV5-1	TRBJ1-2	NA	CASSLDREHGYTF	TGCGCCAGCAGCTTGGACAGGGAACATGGCTACACCTTC
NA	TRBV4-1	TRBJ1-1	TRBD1	CASSQAQGGIFEAFF	TGCGCCAGCAGCCAAGCCCAGGGGGGCATCTTTGAAGCTTTCTTT
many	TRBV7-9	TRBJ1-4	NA	CASSLSGVEKLFF	TGTGCCAGCAGCTTATCAGGGGTCGAAAAACTGTTTTTT
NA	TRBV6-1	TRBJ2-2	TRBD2	CASSWGGRLFF	TGTGCCAGCTCGTGGGGGGGAAGGCTGTTTTTT
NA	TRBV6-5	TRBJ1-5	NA	CASSDHNQPQHF	TGTGCCAGCAGTGACCACAATCAGCCCCAGCATTTT
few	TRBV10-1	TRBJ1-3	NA	CASSEGPIFSGNTIYF	TGCGCCAGCAGCGAGGGTCCAATCTTCTCTGGAAACACCATATATTTT
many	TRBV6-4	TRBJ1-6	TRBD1	CASSTGGLNSPLHF	TGTGCCAGCAGTACAGGGGGCCTAAATTCACCCCTCCACTTT
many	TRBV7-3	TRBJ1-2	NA	CASSPDKNYGYTF	TGTGCCAGCAGCCCTGACAAAAACTATGGCTACACCTTC
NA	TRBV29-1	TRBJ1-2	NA	CSDRTRGYGGYTF	TGCAGTGATCGGACGAGGGGCTACGGTGGCTACACCTTC
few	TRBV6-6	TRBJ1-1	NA	CASSYSTGSTVREAFF	TGTGCCAGCAGTTACTCGACGGGAAGCACGGTTAGGGAAGCTTTCTTT
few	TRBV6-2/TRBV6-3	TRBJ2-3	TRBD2	CASSYLEAGGGTDTQYF	TGTGCCAGCAGTTACCTCGAAGCGGGAGGGGGAACAGATACGCAGTATTTT
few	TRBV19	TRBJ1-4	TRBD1	CASSRTGGGSEKLFF	TGTGCCAGTAGCCGGACAGGGGGCGGGAGTGAAAAACTGTTTTTT
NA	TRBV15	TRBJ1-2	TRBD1	CATSSYWDSLSYGYTF	TGTGCCACCAGCAGTTACTGGGACAGTCTATCGTATGGCTACACCTTC
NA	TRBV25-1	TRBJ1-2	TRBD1	CASTGGTGYGYTF	TGTGCCAGCACCGGAGGGACAGGCTATGGCTACACCTTC
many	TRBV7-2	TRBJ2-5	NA	CASSEYSGQRETQYF	TGTGCCAGCAGCGAGTACTCAGGGCAGAGGGAGACCCAGTACTTC
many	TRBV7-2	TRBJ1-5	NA	CASSYLYTNQPQHF	TGTGCCAGCAGTTACCTTTACACCAATCAGCCCCAGCATTTT
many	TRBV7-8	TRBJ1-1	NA	CASSPKRTDNTEAFF	TGTGCCAGCAGCCCAAAAAGGACAGATAACACTGAAGCTTTCTTT
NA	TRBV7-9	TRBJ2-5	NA	CASSFNRAGAETQYF	TGTGCCAGCAGTTTCAACAGGGCAGGGGCAGAGACCCAGTACTTC
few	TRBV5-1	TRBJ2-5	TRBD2	CASSLSSGGRETQYF	TGCGCCAGCAGCCTATCTAGCGGGGGGCGAGAGACCCAGTACTTC
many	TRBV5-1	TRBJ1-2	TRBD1	CASSPGTGDGYTF	TGCGCCAGCAGCCCCGGGACAGGGGATGGCTACACCTTC
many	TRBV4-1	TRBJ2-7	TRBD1	CASSHPQGPEQYF	TGCGCCAGCAGCCATCCACAGGGGCCCGAGCAGTACTTC
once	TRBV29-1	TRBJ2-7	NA	CSVEQVGAYEQYF	TGCAGCGTTGAACAGGTGGGGGCCTACGAGCAGTACTTC
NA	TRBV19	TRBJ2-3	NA	CASRNTDTQYF	TGTGCCAGTAGAAACACAGATACGCAGTATTTT
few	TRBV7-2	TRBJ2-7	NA	CASSFFRVTVYEQYF	TGTGCCAGCAGCTTTTTTCGGGTGACAGTTTACGAGCAGTACTTC
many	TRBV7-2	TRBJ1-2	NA	CASASESWGGYTF	TGTGCCAGCGCATCCGAGTCGTGGGGCGGCTACACCTTC
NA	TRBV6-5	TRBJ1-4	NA	CASSYSARGIEKLFF	TGTGCCAGCAGTTACTCTGCCAGAGGGATTGAAAAACTGTTTTTT
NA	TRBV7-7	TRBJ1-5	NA	CASSQDPFRNQPQHF	TGCGCCAGCAGCCAAGACCCTTTTCGGAATCAGCCCCAGCATTTT
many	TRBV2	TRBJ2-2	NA	CASSEGGGELFF	TGTGCCAGCAGTGAGGGTGGCGGGGAGCTGTTTTTT
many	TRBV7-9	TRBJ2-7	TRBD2	CASSSGRERSYEQYF	TGTGCCAGCAGCTCGGGGAGGGAAAGGTCCTACGAGCAGTACTTC
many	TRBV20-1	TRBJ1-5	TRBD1	CSARDTGVSNQPQHF	TGCAGTGCTAGAGACACAGGGGTCTCGAATCAGCCCCAGCATTTT
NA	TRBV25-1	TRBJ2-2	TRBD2	CASSPPTSGRTNTGELFF	TGTGCCAGCTCACCACCTACTAGCGGGAGGACGAACACCGGGGAGCTGTTTTTT
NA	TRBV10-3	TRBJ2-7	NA	CAISDPGTTYEQYF	TGTGCCATCAGTGATCCCGGGACAACATACGAGCAGTACTTC
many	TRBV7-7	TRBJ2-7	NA	CASSPSAGTVTYEQYF	TGTGCCAGCAGCCCCTCGGCCGGGACTGTTACCTACGAGCAGTACTTC
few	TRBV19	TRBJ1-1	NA	CASSIFSGPNTEAFF	TGTGCCAGTAGTATCTTTTCGGGGCCAAACACTGAAGCTTTCTTT
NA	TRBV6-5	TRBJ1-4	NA	CASSYSGGVSEKLFF	TGTGCCAGCAGTTACTCAGGAGGGGTTTCTGAAAAACTGTTTTTT
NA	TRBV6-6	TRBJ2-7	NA	CASTSTGPSYEQYF	TGTGCCAGCACTTCGACAGGCCCCTCCTACGAGCAGTACTTC
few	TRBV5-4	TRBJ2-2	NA	CASSEGITGELFF	TGTGCCAGCAGCGAAGGGATCACCGGGGAGCTGTTTTTT
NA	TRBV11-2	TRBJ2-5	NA	CASSLGQLGFMGQETQYF	TGTGCCAGCAGCTTAGGGCAACTAGGCTTCATGGGACAAGAGACCCAGTACTTC
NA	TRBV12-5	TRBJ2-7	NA	CASALVGDEQYF	TGTGCTAGTGCCCTCGTGGGGGACGAGCAGTACTTC
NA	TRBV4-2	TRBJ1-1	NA	CASSQVSDNTEAFF	TGTGCCAGCAGCCAAGTAAGTGACAACACTGAAGCTTTCTTT